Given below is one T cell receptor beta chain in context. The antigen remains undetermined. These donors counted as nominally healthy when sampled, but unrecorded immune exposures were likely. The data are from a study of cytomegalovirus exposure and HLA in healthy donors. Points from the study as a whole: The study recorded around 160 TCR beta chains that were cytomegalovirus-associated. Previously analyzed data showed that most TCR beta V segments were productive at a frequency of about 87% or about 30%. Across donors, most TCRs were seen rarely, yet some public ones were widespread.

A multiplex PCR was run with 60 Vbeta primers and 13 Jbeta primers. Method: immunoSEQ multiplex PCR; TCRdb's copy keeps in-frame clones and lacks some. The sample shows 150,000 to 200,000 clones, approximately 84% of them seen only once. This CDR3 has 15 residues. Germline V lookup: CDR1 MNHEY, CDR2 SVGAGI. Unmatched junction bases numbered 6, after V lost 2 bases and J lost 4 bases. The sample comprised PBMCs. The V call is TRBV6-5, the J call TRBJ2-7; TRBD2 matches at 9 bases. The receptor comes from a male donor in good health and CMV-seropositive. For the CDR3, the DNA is TGTGCCAGCAGTTACGGGGGACTAGCTGGGTACGAGCAGTACTTC. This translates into CASSYGGLAGYEQYF.